The 32 T cell receptor beta chains below come from one sample, sequenced in a study of T cell responses to AZD1222 COVID-19 vaccine (dated by TCRdb to the early 2020s). Library generation was performed with the immunoSEQ multiplex PCR assay. As stored in TCRdb, this immuneACCESS dataset retains in-frame rearrangements with V and J assigned. A fraction of the clones does not appear; measured against another copy, unresolved V genes explain less than half of the discrepancy, and the remainder lacks a known reason. For this sample the table gives 180,000 or so clones, of which approximately 91% were detected only once. The ten largest clones represent approximately 1.8% of the sample. In light of the paper, this sample's time point label describes: about 28 days (+/-7) after the second vaccine dose. The sample in question was peripheral blood, obtained 28 days after the second AZD1222 dose. The receptors originated from an adult who received the AZD1222 COVID-19 vaccine.

This chain uses TRBV6-2 or TRBV6-3 with TRBJ2-6; a possible D gene is TRBD2 (5 bases). The V and J ends lost 5 bases and 2 bases respectively, with 19 bases between them. This CDR3 is built from 18 residues. CDR1 is MNHEY and CDR2 is SVGEGT in the germline V gene. The DNA for the CDR3 is TGTGCCAGCAGTCCGACCAGCGGTCTTACACCTGGGGCCAACGTCCTGACTTTC. Residues: CASSPTSGLTPGANVLTF.

This chain connects TRBV11-2 to TRBJ1-1; a weak D match, TRBD1 (5 bases). Per the germline V gene, CDR1 is SGHAT and CDR2 is FQNNGV. Trimming took 1 base from V and 4 from J, leaving 10 bases between them. The CDR3 consists of 14 residues. CDR3 sequence (DNA): TGTGCCAGCAGCTTAGTGAGGGGTGGCACTGAAGCTTTCTTT. Amino acid sequence: CASSLVRGGTEAFF.

V gene TRBV3-1 (or the pseudogene TRBV3-2) combines with J gene TRBJ1-2, with TRBD1 matching over 7 bases. Germline loops: CDR1 LGHDT, CDR2 YNNKEL (reference sequence). Trimming took 3 bases from V and 4 from J; bases not matched to a gene: 11. The CDR3 loop spans 16 amino acids. The CDR3: CASSQVERGQSYGYTF. The CDR3 DNA is TGTGCCAGCAGCCAGGTGGAGAGGGGGCAATCCTATGGCTACACCTTC.

The rearrangement uses TRBV2 and TRBJ2-3, with 10 bases identical to TRBD2. Germline V gives CDR1 SNHLY, CDR2 FYNNEI. The CDR3 is made up of 16 amino acids. Trimming removed 4 bases from V and 4 bases from J; junction bases left unmatched: 8. The CDR3 DNA reads TGTGCCAGCAGTGGCCAAGGGCTAGCGGGGGCAGATACGCAGTATTTT. Amino acids: CASSGQGLAGADTQYF.

The chain couples TRBV2 to TRBJ2-1; TRBD2 aligns across 8 bases. The J segment lost 0 bases and the V segment lost 6 bases, leaving 1 base of the junction unmatched. The V gene's germline CDR1 is SNHLY and CDR2 FYNNEI. This CDR3 comprises 14 residues. CDR3 DNA sequence: TGTGCCAGCAGGAGCGGGGGCTCCTACAATGAGCAGTTCTTC. Its protein product is CASRSGGSYNEQFF.

V and J are TRBV28 and TRBJ2-7; D not certain. Germline V gene data show CDR1 as MDHEN and CDR2 as SYDVKM. V was shortened by 5 bases and J by 3 bases, with 14 bases between the two germline ends. The CDR3 length is 14 residues. The CDR3 sequence: CASSPPISGYEQYF. As DNA, the CDR3 is TGTGCCAGCAGTCCCCCTATTTCGGGCTACGAGCAGTACTTC.

V and J are TRBV29-1 and TRBJ2-1, with TRBD2 matching over 8 bases. Germline V gene data show CDR1 as SQVTM and CDR2 as ANQGSEA. V was clipped by 5 bases and J by 4 bases; unmatched bases: 10. CDR3 length: 15 residues. CDR3 nucleotides: TGCAGCGTTCCTAACAGCGGGAGTCGTTACAATGAGCAGTTCTTC. This codes for CSVPNSGSRYNEQFF.

V usage is TRBV18 and J usage is TRBJ1-1, with D possibly being TRBD1 (5 bases). V lost 0 bases and J 5 bases, leaving 13 bases between the germline ends. Germline lookup yields CDR1 KGHSH and CDR2 LQKENI. The CDR3 covers 15 residues. The CDR3 is CASSPPQRGETEAFF. DNA for the CDR3: TGTGCCAGCTCACCACCACAGAGGGGTGAAACTGAAGCTTTCTTT.

V gene TRBV6-5 combines with J gene TRBJ2-7; D is uncertain. From germline, CDR1 is MNHEY and CDR2 SVGAGI. V lost 10 bases and J lost 3, with 19 bases in between. The CDR3 runs 14 residues. This CDR3 is CATDRMGLSYEQYF. CDR3 sequence (DNA): TGTGCCACAGACCGGATGGGTTTGAGCTACGAGCAGTACTTC.

The rearrangement uses TRBV19 and TRBJ1-5, with 9 bases aligning to TRBD1. This CDR3 has 18 amino acids. CDR1 and CDR2 from the germline V gene are LNHDA and SQIVND (reference sequence). J was trimmed by 2 bases and V by 5 bases; bases with no gene match: 13. The CDR3 bases are TGTGCCAGTAGTTCGCTCCCAACAGGGGGCTACGGCAATCAGCCCCAGCATTTT. It codes for CASSSLPTGGYGNQPQHF.

The CDR3 DNA sequence: TGTGCCAGCAGTTTATCTGTGGGCCTGCTCTCCTACGAGCAGTACTTC. Protein product: CASSLSVGLLSYEQYF. This chain joins TRBV27 and TRBJ2-7, with D unresolved. Germline CDR1 reads MNHEY; CDR2 reads SMNVEV (reference sequence). The CDR3 consists of 16 residues. V dropped 0 bases and J dropped 0 bases, with 12 bases sitting between them.

The chain has TRBV5-1 and TRBJ2-1, with 9 bases identical to TRBD1. This CDR3 has 13 amino acids. Per germline, CDR1 SGHRS and CDR2 YFSETQ. Unmatched junction bases numbered 2, after V lost 4 bases and J lost 6 bases. The CDR3 loop reads CASSLGQGNEQFF. DNA of the CDR3: TGCGCCAGCAGCCTGGGACAGGGCAATGAGCAGTTCTTC.

The V gene is TRBV11-2, the J gene TRBJ2-1; D call uncertain. CDR1 and CDR2 from the germline V gene are SGHAT and FQNNGV. The CDR3 consists of 16 residues. V was shortened by 5 bases and J by 2 bases, with 16 bases between the two germline ends. The CDR3 protein is CASSGRLEMTYNEQFF. The CDR3 DNA sequence: TGTGCCAGCAGCGGCCGTCTAGAGATGACCTACAATGAGCAGTTCTTC.

V and J are TRBV6-2 or TRBV6-3 and TRBJ1-5; 8 bases match TRBD1. With 5 bases clipped from V and 0 bases from J, the junction kept 6 bases outside the gene matches. CDR1 and CDR2 from the germline V gene are MNHEY and SVGEGT. The CDR3 extends over 16 amino acids. The CDR3: CASSRTGRGSNQPQHF. DNA for the CDR3: TGTGCCAGCAGTCGGACAGGGAGGGGTAGCAATCAGCCCCAGCATTTT.

This rearrangement joins TRBV5-6 to TRBJ1-2; D may be TRBD1 (5 bases). The CDR3 extends over 14 amino acids. Germline V gene lookup returns CDR1 SGHDT and CDR2 YYEEEE. V lost 1 base to trimming and J lost 4 bases, with 11 bases between them. Here the CDR3 DNA reads TGTGCCAGCAGCTTGTCAGGGAATGGCTATGGCTACACCTTC. This encodes CASSLSGNGYGYTF.

The V gene is TRBV7-9, the J gene TRBJ2-7, with 7 bases fitting TRBD1. Trimming cost V 5 bases and J 1 base; bases outside gene matches: 8. The V gene's germline CDR1 is SEHNR and CDR2 FQNEAQ (reference sequence). The CDR3 spans 15 residues. CDR3 nucleotides: TGTGCCAGCAGCCCCCCCGGACAGGCTTCCTACGAGCAGTACTTC. It translates to CASSPPGQASYEQYF.

CDR3 loop: CASRLFRDSNQPQHF. The CDR3 region has the DNA TGTGCCAGCAGGCTATTCCGGGACAGCAATCAGCCCCAGCATTTT. The chain couples TRBV6-5 to TRBJ1-5; D perhaps matches TRBD1 (5 bases). V was pared by 6 bases and J by 1 base, with 13 bases between. This CDR3 spans 15 amino acids. Germline V lookup: CDR1 MNHEY, CDR2 SVGAGI.

As concerns this clone: This sample also contains other DNA sequences that code for the same CDR3. This chain connects TRBV3-1 (or the pseudogene TRBV3-2) to TRBJ2-7; D uncertain. The CDR3 runs to 11 residues. Germline CDR1 and CDR2: LGHDT and YNNKEL (reference sequence). Trimming took 3 bases from V and 4 from J, leaving 4 bases between them. DNA of the CDR3: TGTGCCAGCAGCCATGCTTACGAGCAGTACTTC. Translated, it gives CASSHAYEQYF.

The count of this clone is one. CDR3 coding DNA: TGTGCCAGTAGTATGGGGTCGTTGAAGGAGACCCAGTACTTC. It encodes CASSMGSLKETQYF. The chain is built from TRBV19 and TRBJ2-5; D is unclear. There are 14 residues in the CDR3. With 3 bases removed from V and 5 bases from J, the gap between germline ends came to 13 bases. Looked up from germline, CDR1 is LNHDA and CDR2 is SQIVND (reference sequence).

The chain's CDR3 is CASAVDSASNYGYTF. The CDR3 nucleotides are TGTGCCAGCGCCGTAGACAGCGCCTCTAACTATGGCTACACCTTC. V is TRBV2 and J is TRBJ1-2; D may be TRBD1 (5 bases). Trimming stripped 8 bases from V and 0 bases from J, with 16 bases between. The CDR3 totals 15 residues. The germline V gene has CDR1 SNHLY and CDR2 FYNNEI.

V and J are TRBV6-2 or TRBV6-3 and TRBJ2-5, with no clear D. The CDR3 has 13 residues. CDR1 and CDR2 (germline): MNHEY, SVGEGT. Trimming took off 2 bases at V and 3 bases at J, with 7 bases between the two ends. CDR3 coding DNA: TGTGCCAGCAGTTACCCCGGCGAAGAGACCCAGTACTTC. It encodes CASSYPGEETQYF.

This clone turned up a few times. The chain recombines TRBV3-1 (or the pseudogene TRBV3-2) with TRBJ1-2; tentatively, D is TRBD1 (6 bases). The CDR3 sequence is 15 residues long. V was trimmed by 5 bases and J by 4 bases, leaving 17 bases between them. Germline CDR1 reads LGHDT; CDR2 reads YNNKEL (reference sequence). The CDR3 protein is CASSKGDSVGYGYTF. In DNA form, the CDR3 reads TGTGCCAGCAGCAAGGGGGATTCCGTGGGCTATGGCTACACCTTC.

The chain links TRBV29-1 to TRBJ1-2; D unresolved. V shed 6 bases and J shed 6 bases, with 17 bases lying between them. Germline assignment: CDR1 SQVTM and CDR2 ANQGSEA. The CDR3 covers 13 residues. Here the CDR3 DNA reads TGCAGCGTGCTTTTAGGGCCGTCTAATGGCTACACCTTC. Residues: CSVLLGPSNGYTF.

This chain uses TRBV7-2 with TRBJ2-3, with 9 bases identical to TRBD2. After removal of 5 bases from V and 3 bases from J, the junction contained 6 bases not matched to a gene. This CDR3 contains 15 residues. Germline V gene sequence: CDR1 SGHTA, CDR2 FQGNSA. Written as DNA, the CDR3 is TGTGCCAGCAGCCCGTGGGCGGGGGGGACAGATACGCAGTATTTT. Its protein is CASSPWAGGTDTQYF.

V is TRBV19 and J is TRBJ1-2; no clear D. The germline V gene encodes CDR1 LNHDA and CDR2 SQIVND (reference sequence). V was cut by 10 bases and J by 6 bases, with 15 bases left in between. The CDR3 sequence is 12 residues long. In DNA form, the CDR3 reads TGTGCCACCAGTAGTGAGGGCGATGGCTACACCTTC. It yields the protein CATSSEGDGYTF.

The chain uses TRBV9 and TRBJ1-1; the D is unclear. V lost 0 bases and J lost 1, with 16 bases in between. Germline values: CDR1 SGDLS, CDR2 YYNGEE. The CDR3 runs 17 residues. The CDR3 sequence is CASSVGGTTTANTEAFF. CDR3 sequence (DNA): TGTGCCAGCAGCGTAGGTGGCACAACTACGGCGAACACTGAAGCTTTCTTT.

The V gene is TRBV12-3 or TRBV12-4, the J gene TRBJ1-2; the match to TRBD1 covers 7 bases. The CDR3 sequence is 13 residues long. V shed 1 base and J 8 bases; nucleotides not matched to a gene: 4. The CDR3 bases are TGTGCCAGCAGTTTAGTGAGGGGGCCCGGCTACACCTTC. This encodes CASSLVRGPGYTF.

The chain employs TRBV4-3 and TRBJ1-2; D possibly corresponds to TRBD1 (5 bases). Trimming stripped 0 bases from V and 3 bases from J, with 17 bases between. Germline lookup yields CDR1 LGHNA and CDR2 YSLEER. CDR3 length: 17 amino acids. CDR3 nucleotides: TGCGCCAGCAGCCAAGATGTACACGGATTGGGGGACTATGGCTACACCTTC. It translates to CASSQDVHGLGDYGYTF.

The chain links TRBV4-1 to TRBJ2-7; D possibly corresponds to TRBD2 (6 bases). This CDR3 spans 15 amino acids. The ends were cut back, 3 bases at V and 2 bases at J, with 14 bases in the middle. Germline V CDR1 and CDR2: MGHRA, YSYEKL. The CDR3 loop reads CASSQLGLSPYEQYF. The CDR3 coding sequence is TGCGCCAGCAGCCAGCTAGGACTATCCCCCTACGAGCAGTACTTC.

CDR3 bases: TGTGCCACCAGTGCCGCCGGGACAGGGGCGTTTTACAATGAGCAGTTCTTC. Its translation is CATSAAGTGAFYNEQFF. The chain couples TRBV24-1 to TRBJ2-1; TRBD1 matches 10 bases. This CDR3 contains 17 residues. Germline-derived CDR1 and CDR2 are KGHDR and SFDVKD. V trimming: 5 bases; J trimming: 4 bases; junction bases outside the gene matches: 10.

J is TRBJ2-1 and V is TRBV10-3; 10 bases map to TRBD1. V lost 7 bases, J lost 7 bases, and 10 bases stayed unmatched. From germline, CDR1 is ENHRY and CDR2 SYGVKD. The CDR3 length is 15 residues. This CDR3 reads CAITDQGQGINEQFF. The CDR3 nucleotides read TGTGCCATCACAGACCAGGGACAGGGGATAAATGAGCAGTTCTTC.

This clone was seen just once. The chain combines TRBV10-3 with TRBJ2-1; TRBD1 matches at 8 bases. Germline loops: CDR1 ENHRY, CDR2 SYGVKD. Unmatched junction bases numbered 9, after V lost 5 bases and J lost 9 bases. The CDR3 is 14 residues long. The CDR3 is CAISPGQAVAEQFF. Here the CDR3 DNA reads TGTGCCATCAGTCCGGGACAGGCCGTCGCTGAGCAGTTCTTC.